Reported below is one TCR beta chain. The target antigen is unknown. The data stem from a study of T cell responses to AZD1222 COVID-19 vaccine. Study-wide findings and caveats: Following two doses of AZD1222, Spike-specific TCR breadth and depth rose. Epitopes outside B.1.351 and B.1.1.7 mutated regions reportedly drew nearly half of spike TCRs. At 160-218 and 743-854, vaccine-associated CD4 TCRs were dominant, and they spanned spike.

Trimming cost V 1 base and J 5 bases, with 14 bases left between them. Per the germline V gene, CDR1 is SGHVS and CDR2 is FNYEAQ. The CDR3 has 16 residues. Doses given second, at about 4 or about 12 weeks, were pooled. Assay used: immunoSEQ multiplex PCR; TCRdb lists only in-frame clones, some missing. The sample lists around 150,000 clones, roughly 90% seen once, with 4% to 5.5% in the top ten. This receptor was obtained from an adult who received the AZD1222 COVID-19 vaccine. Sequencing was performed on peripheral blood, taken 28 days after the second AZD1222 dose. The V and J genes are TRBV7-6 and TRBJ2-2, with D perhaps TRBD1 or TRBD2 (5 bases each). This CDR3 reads CASSLEARGGTGELFF. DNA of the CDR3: TGTGCCAGCAGCTTAGAGGCCCGGGGCGGGACCGGGGAGCTGTTTTTT.